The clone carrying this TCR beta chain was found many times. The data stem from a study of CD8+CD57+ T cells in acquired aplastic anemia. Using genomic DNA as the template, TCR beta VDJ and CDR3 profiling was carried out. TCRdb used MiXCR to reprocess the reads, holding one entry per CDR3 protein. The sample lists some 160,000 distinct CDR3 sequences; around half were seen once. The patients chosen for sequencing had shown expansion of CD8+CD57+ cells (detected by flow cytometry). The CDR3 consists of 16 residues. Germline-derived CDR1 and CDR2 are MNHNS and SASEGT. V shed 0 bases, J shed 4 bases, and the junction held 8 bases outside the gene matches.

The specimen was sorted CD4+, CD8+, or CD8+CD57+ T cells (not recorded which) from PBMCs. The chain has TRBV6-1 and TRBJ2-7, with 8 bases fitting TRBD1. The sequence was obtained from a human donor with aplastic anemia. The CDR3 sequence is CASSEASRGREYEQYF. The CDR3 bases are TGTGCCAGCAGTGAAGCGAGCAGGGGGCGCGAATACGAGCAGTACTTC.